This T cell receptor (beta chain) was observed in a study of T-cell reconstitution after alpha-beta-depleted transplantation in children. Overall study findings and caveats: After transplant, at about two months, alpha-beta T cells were reportedly derived from several hundred expanded graft clones. The origin of high day-60 TCRbeta diversity in some patients lay in surviving recipient T cells and thymic progenitors. Newly produced T cells mostly provided counts and TCRbeta diversity after one year, as hyperexpanded clones declined.

Library preparation (for TCRbeta) was performed with unique molecular identifiers. TCRdb recomputed calls from the PCR reads with MiXCR, one row per CDR3 protein. The table has over 200,000 distinct CDR3 sequences, approximately 17% seen once. This clonotype occurred many times. The antigen is not known. Its ends do not fully match the called genes, so a read error is possible. There are 14 residues in the CDR3. Germline CDR1 and CDR2: SGHTA and FQGNSA. V is TRBV7-2 and J is TRBJ2-7, with 15 bases fitting TRBD2. This clonotype was sampled from a male patient under 10 years old who had a stem cell transplant for acute lymphoblastic leukemia, so the T cells may come from the graft donor. This sample comprised PBMCs, mostly from graft donor cells, obtained 360 days after TCRalphabeta/CD19-depleted stem cell transplant. CDR3 coding DNA: TGTGCCAGCAGCTTAGGGACTAGCGGGAGGGTCCGGACATTC. As protein: CASSLGTSGRVRTF. Complete variable domain (other parts from reference TRBV7-2 and TRBJ2-7): GAGVSQSPSNKVTEKGKDVELRCDPISGHTALYWYRQSLGQGLEFLIYFQGNSAPDKSGLPSDRFSAERTGGSVSTLTIQRTQQEDSAVYLCASSLGTSGRVRTFGPGTRLTVT.